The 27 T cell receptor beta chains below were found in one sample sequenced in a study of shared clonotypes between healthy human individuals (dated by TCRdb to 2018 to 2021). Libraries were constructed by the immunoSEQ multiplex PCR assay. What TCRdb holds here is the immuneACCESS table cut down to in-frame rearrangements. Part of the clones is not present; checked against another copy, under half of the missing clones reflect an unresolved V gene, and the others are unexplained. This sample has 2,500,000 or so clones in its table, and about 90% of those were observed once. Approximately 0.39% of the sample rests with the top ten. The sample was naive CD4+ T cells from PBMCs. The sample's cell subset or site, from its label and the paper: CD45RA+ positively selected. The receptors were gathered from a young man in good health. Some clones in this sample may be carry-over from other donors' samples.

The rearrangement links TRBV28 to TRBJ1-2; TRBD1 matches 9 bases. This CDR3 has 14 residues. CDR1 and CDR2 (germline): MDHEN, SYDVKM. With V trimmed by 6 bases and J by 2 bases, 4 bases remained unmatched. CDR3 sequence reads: CASRGTGGNYGYTF. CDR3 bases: TGTGCCAGCAGGGGAACAGGGGGCAACTATGGCTACACCTTC.

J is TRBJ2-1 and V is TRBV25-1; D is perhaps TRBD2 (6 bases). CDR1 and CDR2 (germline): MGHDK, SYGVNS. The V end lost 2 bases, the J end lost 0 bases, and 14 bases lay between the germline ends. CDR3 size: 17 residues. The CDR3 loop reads CASSEMTGLSSYNEQFF. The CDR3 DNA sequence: TGTGCCAGCAGTGAAATGACGGGACTCAGCTCCTACAATGAGCAGTTCTTC.

The CDR3 DNA reads TGTGCCAGCAGCTTAGAGACAGCAATCTACAATGAGCAGTTCTTC. Translation gives CASSLETAIYNEQFF. The chain recombines TRBV7-6 with TRBJ2-1, with a weak D call TRBD1 (5 bases). The CDR3 has 15 residues. Germline CDR1 SGHVS, CDR2 FNYEAQ. The ends were cut back, 1 base at V and 3 bases at J, with 10 bases in the middle.

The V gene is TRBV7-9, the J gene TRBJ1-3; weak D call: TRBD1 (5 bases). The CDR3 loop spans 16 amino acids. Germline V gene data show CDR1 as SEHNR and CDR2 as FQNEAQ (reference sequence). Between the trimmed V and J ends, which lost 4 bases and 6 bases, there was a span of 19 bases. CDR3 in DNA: TGTGCCAGCAGCTCCTCCCCGCAGGGTTACTCAAACACCATATATTTT. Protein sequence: CASSSSPQGYSNTIYF.

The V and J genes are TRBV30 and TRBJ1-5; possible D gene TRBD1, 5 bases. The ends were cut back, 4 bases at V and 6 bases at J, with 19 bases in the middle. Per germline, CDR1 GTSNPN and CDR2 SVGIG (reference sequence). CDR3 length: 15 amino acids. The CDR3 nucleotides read TGTGCCTGGACACGATCAGGGCGGGTCAGTCAGCCCCAGCATTTT. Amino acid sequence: CAWTRSGRVSQPQHF.

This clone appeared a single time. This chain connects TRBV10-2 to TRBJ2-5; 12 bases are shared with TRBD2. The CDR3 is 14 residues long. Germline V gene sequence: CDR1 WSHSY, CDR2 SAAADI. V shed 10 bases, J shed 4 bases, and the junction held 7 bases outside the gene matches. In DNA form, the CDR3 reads TGCGCCACCACCCCTAGCGGGAGGGGAGAGACCCAGTACTTC. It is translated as CATTPSGRGETQYF.

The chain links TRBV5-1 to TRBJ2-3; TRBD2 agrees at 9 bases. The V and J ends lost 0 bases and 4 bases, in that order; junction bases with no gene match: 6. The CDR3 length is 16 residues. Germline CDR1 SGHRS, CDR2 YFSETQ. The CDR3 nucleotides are TGCGCCAGCAGCTTGGAGATAGCGGGAGTGGCAGATACGCAGTATTTT. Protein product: CASSLEIAGVADTQYF.

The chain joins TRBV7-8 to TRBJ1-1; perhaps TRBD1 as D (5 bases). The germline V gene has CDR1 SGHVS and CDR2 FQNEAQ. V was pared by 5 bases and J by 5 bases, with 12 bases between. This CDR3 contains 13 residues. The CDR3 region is CASSIGGGTEAFF. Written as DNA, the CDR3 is TGTGCCAGCAGCATAGGCGGGGGGACTGAAGCTTTCTTT.

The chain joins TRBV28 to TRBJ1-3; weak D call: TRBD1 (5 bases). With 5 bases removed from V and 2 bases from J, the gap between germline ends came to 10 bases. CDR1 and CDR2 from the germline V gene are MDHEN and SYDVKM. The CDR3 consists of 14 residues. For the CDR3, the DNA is TGTGCCAGCAGTCCAGGGACTACTGGAAACACCATATATTTT. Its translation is CASSPGTTGNTIYF.

The CDR3 coding sequence is TGTGCCAGCAGCCCTTCGGGGGCGGCTAGCACAGATACGCAGTATTTT. Translating gives CASSPSGAASTDTQYF. The rearrangement uses TRBV7-2 and TRBJ2-3; D possibly uses TRBD1 or TRBD2 (6 bases each). Between the trimmed V and J ends, which lost 5 bases and 0 bases, there was a span of 15 bases. There are 16 residues in the CDR3. Germline CDR1 and CDR2: SGHTA and FQGNSA.

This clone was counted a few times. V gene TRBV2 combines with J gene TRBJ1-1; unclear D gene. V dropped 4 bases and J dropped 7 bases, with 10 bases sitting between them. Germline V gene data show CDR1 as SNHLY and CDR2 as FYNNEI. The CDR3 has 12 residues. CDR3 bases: TGTGCCAGCAGTGGTGACGAGGGTGAAGCTTTCTTT. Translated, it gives CASSGDEGEAFF.

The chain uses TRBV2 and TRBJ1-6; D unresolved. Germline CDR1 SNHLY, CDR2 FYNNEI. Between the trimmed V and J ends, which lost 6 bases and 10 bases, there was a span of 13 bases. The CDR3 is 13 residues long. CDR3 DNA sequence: TGTGCCAGCAGCGGGGAGTCTCAATCACCCCTCCACTTT. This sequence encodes CASSGESQSPLHF.

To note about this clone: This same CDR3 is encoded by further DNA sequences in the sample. CDR3 nucleotides: TGTGCCAGCAGCGTAGAGGACTATGGCTACACCTTC. Its translation is CASSVEDYGYTF. This chain uses TRBV9 with TRBJ1-2; no reliable D call. Looked up from germline, CDR1 is SGDLS and CDR2 is YYNGEE. V lost 0 bases, J lost 3 bases, and 3 bases lay in between. CDR3 length: 12 amino acids.

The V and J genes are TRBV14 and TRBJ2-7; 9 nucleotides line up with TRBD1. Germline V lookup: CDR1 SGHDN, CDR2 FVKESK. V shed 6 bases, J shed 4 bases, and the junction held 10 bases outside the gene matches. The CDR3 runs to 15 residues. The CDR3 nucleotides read TGTGCCAGCAGTCTAACAGGGGGCCACTTATACGAGCAGTACTTC. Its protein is CASSLTGGHLYEQYF.

The CDR3 nucleotides are TGTGCCAGCAGCTACGGGGTAGGGATCGACTATACGCAGTATTTT. It encodes CASSYGVGIDYTQYF. V usage is TRBV7-9 and J usage is TRBJ2-3; TRBD2 might be the D (5 bases). V lost 4 bases to trimming and J lost 7 bases, with 18 bases between them. In germline, CDR1 is SEHNR, CDR2 FQNEAQ (reference sequence). This CDR3 has 15 residues.

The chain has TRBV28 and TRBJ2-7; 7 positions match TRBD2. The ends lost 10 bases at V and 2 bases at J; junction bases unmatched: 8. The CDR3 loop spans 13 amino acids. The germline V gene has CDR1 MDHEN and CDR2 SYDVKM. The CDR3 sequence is CATRWGGAYEQYF. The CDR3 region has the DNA TGTGCCACTAGATGGGGGGGGGCCTACGAGCAGTACTTC.

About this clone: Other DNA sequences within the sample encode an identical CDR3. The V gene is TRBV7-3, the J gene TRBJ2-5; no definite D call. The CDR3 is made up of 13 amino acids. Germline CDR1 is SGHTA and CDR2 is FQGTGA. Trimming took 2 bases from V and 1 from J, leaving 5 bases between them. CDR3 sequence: CASSLGPQETQYF. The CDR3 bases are TGTGCCAGCAGCTTAGGTCCCCAAGAGACCCAGTACTTC.

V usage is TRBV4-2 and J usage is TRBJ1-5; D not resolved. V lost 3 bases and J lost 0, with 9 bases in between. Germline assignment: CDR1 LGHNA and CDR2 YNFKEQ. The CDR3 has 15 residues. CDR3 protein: CASSQADNSNQPQHF. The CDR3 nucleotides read TGTGCCAGCAGCCAGGCCGACAATAGCAATCAGCCCCAGCATTTT.

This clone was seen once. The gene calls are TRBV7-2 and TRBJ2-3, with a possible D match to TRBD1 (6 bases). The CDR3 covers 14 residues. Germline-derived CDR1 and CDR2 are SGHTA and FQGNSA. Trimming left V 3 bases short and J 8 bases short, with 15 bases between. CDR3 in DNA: TGTGCCAGCAGCTTTGGACTTCTCAGGGGTACGCAGTATTTT. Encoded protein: CASSFGLLRGTQYF. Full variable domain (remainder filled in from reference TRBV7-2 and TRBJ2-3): GAGVSQSPSNKVTEKGKDVELRCDPISGHTALYWYRQSLGQGLEFLIYFQGNSAPDKSGLPSDRFSAERTGGSVSTLTIQRTQQEDSAVYLCASSFGLLRGTQYFGPGTRLTVL.

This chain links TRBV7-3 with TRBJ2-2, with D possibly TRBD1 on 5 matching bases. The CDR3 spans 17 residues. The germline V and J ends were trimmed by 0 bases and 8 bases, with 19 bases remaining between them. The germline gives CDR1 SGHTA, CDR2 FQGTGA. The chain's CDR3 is CASSLTGAGPSVGELFF. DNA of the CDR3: TGTGCCAGCAGCTTAACGGGTGCAGGGCCTTCGGTAGGGGAGCTGTTTTTT.

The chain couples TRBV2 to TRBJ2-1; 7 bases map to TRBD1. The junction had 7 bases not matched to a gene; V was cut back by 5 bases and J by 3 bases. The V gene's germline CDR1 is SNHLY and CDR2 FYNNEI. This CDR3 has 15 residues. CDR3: CASSSTGVVYNEQFF. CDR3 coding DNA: TGTGCCAGCAGTTCTACAGGGGTGGTCTACAATGAGCAGTTCTTC.

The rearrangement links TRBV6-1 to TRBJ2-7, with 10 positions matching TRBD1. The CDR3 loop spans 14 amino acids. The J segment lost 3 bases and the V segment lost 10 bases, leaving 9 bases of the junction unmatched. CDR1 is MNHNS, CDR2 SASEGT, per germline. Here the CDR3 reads CATRARTGGYEQYF. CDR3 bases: TGTGCCACCCGCGCCCGGACAGGGGGCTACGAGCAGTACTTC.

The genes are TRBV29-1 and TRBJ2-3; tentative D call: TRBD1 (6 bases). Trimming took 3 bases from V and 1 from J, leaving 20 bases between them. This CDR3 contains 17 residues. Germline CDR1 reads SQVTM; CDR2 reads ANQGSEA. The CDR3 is CSVDGIRSGQGTDTQYF. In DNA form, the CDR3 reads TGCAGCGTTGATGGCATACGTTCGGGACAAGGCACAGATACGCAGTATTTT.

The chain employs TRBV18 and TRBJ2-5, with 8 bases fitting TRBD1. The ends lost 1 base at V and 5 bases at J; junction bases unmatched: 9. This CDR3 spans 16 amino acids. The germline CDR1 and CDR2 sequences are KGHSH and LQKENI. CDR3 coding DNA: TGTGCCAGCTCACCACTGTCCGGACAGGGCCAGGAGACCCAGTACTTC. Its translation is CASSPLSGQGQETQYF.

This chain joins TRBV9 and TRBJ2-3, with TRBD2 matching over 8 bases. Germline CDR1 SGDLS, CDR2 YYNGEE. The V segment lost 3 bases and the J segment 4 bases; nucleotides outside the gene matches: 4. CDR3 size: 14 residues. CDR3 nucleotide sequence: TGTGCCAGCAGCGCGGTCGGGGGGGCAGATACGCAGTATTTT. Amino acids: CASSAVGGADTQYF.

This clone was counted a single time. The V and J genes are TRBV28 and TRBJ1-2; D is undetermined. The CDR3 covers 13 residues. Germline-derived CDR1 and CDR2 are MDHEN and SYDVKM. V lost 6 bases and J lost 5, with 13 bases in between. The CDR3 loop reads CASSPPRLYGYTF. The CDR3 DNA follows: TGTGCCAGCAGCCCCCCGCGACTGTATGGCTACACCTTC.

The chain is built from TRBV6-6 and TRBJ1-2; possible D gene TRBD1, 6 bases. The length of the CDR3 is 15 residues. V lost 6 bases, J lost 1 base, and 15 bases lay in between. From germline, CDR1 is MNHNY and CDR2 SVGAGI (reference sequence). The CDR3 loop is CASSNLGAVNYGYTF. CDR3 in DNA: TGTGCCAGCAGCAACCTGGGGGCAGTTAACTATGGCTACACCTTC.